The present TCR beta chain was sequenced within a study of blood T cell repertoires in COVID-19. Study context: Acute-phase and convalescent COVID-19 samples originated in the United States, Italy and Spain.

TCRdb's copy holds only in-frame clones and misses some; the assay was immunoSEQ multiplex PCR. The sample has 50,000 to 75,000 clones; around 87% are singletons. After removal of 3 bases from V and 2 bases from J, the junction contained 5 bases not matched to a gene. CDR1 and CDR2 from the germline V gene are SGHVS and FNYEAQ. The CDR3 has 17 amino acids. The sequence derives from a man aged 55 to 70 with acute or convalescent COVID-19. Sequenced sample: peripheral blood. The chain employs TRBV7-6 and TRBJ1-6, with 9 positions matching TRBD1. Written as DNA, the CDR3 is TGTGCCAGCAGCTTCTCGGACAGGGGTGCCTATAATTCACCCCTCCACTTT. Amino acids: CASSFSDRGAYNSPLHF.